A selection of T cell receptor beta chains follows, all from one sample in a study of T cell responses to AZD1222 COVID-19 vaccine. Sequencing used immunoSEQ multiplex PCR; TCRdb keeps in-frame clones, though not all of them. Among about 130,000 clones listed, around 90% were seen once. Sequencing used peripheral blood, obtained 28 days after the second AZD1222 dose. The receptors stem from an adult who received the AZD1222 COVID-19 vaccine. Each CDR3 is given with its conserved first and last residue. D genes are given only for firm matches. Rows give clone size only sometimes, using once, few, many, or a class for an expanded clone.

J: TRBJ2-3
V: TRBV19
D: TRBD2
size: NA
CDR3: CASSIAASRAGEDTQYF
DNA: TGTGCCAGTAGTATAGCCGCCTCGCGAGCGGGGGAAGATACGCAGTATTTT

J: TRBJ2-1
V: TRBV18
D: TRBD2
size: NA
CDR3: CASSPRSGGARNEQFF
DNA: TGTGCCAGCTCACCACGATCGGGGGGGGCCAGGAATGAGCAGTTCTTC

J: TRBJ1-1
V: TRBV18
D: NA
size: NA
CDR3: CASSPPRGEGTEAFF
DNA: TGTGCCAGCTCACCACCGCGAGGGGAGGGCACTGAAGCTTTCTTT

J: TRBJ1-5
V: TRBV7-2
D: NA
size: NA
CDR3: CASNKGGAVNQPQHF
DNA: TGTGCCAGCAACAAAGGAGGGGCGGTCAATCAGCCCCAGCATTTT

J: TRBJ2-2
V: TRBV3-1/TRBV3-2
D: NA
size: NA
CDR3: CASSQNTGELFF
DNA: TGTGCCAGCAGCCAGAACACCGGGGAGCTGTTTTTT

J: TRBJ1-2
V: TRBV6-6
D: NA
size: NA
CDR3: CASSYSWGSLVYGYTF
DNA: TGTGCCAGCAGTTACTCTTGGGGGAGTCTGGTCTATGGCTACACCTTC

J: TRBJ1-2
V: TRBV7-2
D: NA
size: NA
CDR3: CASSLDPRGYTF
DNA: TGTGCCAGCAGCTTAGACCCCAGGGGCTACACCTTC

J: TRBJ1-1
V: TRBV7-9
D: TRBD1
size: NA
CDR3: CASSLATGDVQGAFF
DNA: TGTGCCAGCAGCTTGGCGACAGGGGATGTTCAAGGAGCTTTCTTT

J: TRBJ1-1
V: TRBV18
D: NA
size: NA
CDR3: CASSPQGTSVNTEAFF
DNA: TGTGCCAGCTCACCGCAGGGGACGTCCGTGAACACTGAAGCTTTCTTT

J: TRBJ1-4
V: TRBV3-1/TRBV3-2
D: NA
size: NA
CDR3: CASSQDGAAYHATNEKLFF
DNA: TGTGCCAGCAGCCAAGATGGAGCTGCCTACCATGCAACTAATGAAAAACTGTTTTTT

J: TRBJ2-2
V: TRBV3-1/TRBV3-2
D: NA
size: few
CDR3: CASSQGGLGELFF
DNA: TGTGCCAGCAGCCAGGGCGGGCTCGGGGAGCTGTTTTTT

J: TRBJ1-5
V: TRBV11-3
D: TRBD1
size: NA
CDR3: CASSPGTGTANQPQHF
DNA: TGTGCCAGCAGCCCTGGGACAGGGACGGCTAATCAGCCCCAGCATTTT

J: TRBJ2-6
V: TRBV4-3
D: NA
size: NA
CDR3: CASSQDAGAGGANVLTF
DNA: TGCGCCAGCAGCCAAGATGCGGGGGCTGGTGGGGCCAACGTCCTGACTTTC

J: TRBJ2-5
V: TRBV7-6
D: TRBD2
size: NA
CDR3: CASRRGIAGAETQYF
DNA: TGTGCCAGCAGACGCGGGATAGCGGGGGCGGAGACCCAGTACTTC